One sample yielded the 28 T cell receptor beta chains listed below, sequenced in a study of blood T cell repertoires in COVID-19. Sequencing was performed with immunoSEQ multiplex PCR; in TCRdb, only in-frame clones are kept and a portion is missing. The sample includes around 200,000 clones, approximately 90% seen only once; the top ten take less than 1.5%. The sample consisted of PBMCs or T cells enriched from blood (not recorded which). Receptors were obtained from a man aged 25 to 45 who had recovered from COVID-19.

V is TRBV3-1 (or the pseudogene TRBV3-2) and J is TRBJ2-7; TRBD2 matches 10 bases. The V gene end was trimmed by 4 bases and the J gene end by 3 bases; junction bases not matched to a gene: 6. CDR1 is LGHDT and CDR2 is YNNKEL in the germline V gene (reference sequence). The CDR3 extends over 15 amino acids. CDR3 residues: CASSLASGGYYEQYF. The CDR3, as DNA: TGTGCCAGCAGCCTTGCTAGCGGGGGTTACTACGAGCAGTACTTC.

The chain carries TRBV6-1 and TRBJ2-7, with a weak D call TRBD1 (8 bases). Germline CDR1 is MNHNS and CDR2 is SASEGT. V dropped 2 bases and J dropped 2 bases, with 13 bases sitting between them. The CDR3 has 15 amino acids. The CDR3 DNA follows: TGTGCCAGCAGTGAAACAGGGGGGGTCCCCTACGAGCAGTACTTC. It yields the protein CASSETGGVPYEQYF.

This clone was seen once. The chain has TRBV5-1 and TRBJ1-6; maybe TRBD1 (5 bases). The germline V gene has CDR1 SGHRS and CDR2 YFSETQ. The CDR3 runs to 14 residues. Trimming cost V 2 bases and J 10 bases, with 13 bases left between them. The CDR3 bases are TGCGCCAGCAGCTTTCAGGGTGTTCAGTCACCCCTCCACTTT. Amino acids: CASSFQGVQSPLHF.

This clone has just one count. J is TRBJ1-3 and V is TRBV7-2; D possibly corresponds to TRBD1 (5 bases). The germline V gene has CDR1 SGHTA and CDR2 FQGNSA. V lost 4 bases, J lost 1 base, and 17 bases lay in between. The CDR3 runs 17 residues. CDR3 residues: CASSSLGATESGNTIYF. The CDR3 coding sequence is TGTGCCAGCAGCTCGCTAGGGGCGACAGAGTCTGGAAACACCATATATTTT.

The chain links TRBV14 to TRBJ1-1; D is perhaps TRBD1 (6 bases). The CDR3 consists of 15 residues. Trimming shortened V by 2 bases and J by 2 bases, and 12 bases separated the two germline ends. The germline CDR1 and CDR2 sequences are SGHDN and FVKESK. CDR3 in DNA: TGTGCCAGCAGCCAAACCTCGACAGGAAACACTGAAGCTTTCTTT. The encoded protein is CASSQTSTGNTEAFF. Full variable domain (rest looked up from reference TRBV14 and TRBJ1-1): EAGVTQFPSHSVIEKGQTVTLRCDPISGHDNLYWYRRVMGKEIKFLLHFVKESKQDESGMPNNRFLAERTGGTYSTLKVQPAELEDSGVYFCASSQTSTGNTEAFFGQGTRLTVV.

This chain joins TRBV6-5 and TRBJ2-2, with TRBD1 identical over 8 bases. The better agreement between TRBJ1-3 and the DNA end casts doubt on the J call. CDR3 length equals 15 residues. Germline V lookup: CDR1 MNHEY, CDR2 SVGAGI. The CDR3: CASTGDRGGWNTIYF. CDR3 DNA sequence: TGTGCCAGCACCGGTGACAGGGGTGGTTGGAACACCATATATTTT.

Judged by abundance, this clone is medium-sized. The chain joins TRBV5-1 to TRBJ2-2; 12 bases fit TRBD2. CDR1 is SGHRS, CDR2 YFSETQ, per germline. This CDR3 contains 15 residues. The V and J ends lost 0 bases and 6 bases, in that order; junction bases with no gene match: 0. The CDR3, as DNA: TGCGCCAGCAGCTTGGGACTAGCGGGAGCCGGGGAGCTGTTTTTT. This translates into CASSLGLAGAGELFF.

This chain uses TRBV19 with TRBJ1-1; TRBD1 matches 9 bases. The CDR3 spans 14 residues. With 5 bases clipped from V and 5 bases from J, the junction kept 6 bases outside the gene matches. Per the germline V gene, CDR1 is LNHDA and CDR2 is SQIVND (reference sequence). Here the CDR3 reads CASSPRDRVTEAFF. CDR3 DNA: TGTGCCAGTAGTCCCCGGGACAGGGTTACTGAAGCTTTCTTT.

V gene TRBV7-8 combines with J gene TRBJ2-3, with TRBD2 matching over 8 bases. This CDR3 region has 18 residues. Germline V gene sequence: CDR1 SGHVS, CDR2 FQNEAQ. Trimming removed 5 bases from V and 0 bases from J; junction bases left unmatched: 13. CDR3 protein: CASSPEGGGPFSTDTQYF. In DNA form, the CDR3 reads TGTGCCAGCAGCCCGGAAGGCGGGGGGCCATTTAGCACAGATACGCAGTATTTT.

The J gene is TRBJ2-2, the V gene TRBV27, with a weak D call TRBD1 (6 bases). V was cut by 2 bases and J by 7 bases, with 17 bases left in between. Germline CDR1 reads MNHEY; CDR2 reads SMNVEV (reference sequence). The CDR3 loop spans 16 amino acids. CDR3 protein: CASSLIARRTVGELFF. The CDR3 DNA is TGTGCCAGCAGTTTAATCGCGAGGCGGACAGTCGGGGAGCTGTTTTTT.

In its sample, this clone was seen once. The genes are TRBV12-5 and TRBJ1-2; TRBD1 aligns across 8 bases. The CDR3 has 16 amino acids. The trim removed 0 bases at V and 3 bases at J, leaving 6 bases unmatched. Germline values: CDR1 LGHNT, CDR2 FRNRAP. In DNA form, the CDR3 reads TGTGCTAGTGGTTTGGTACAGGCAGGGGGCTACTATGGCTACACCTTC. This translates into CASGLVQAGGYYGYTF.

This chain's CDR3 is CASSHTLYGYTF. In DNA, the CDR3 is TGTGCCAGCAGCCACACCCTGTATGGCTACACCTTC. The chain is built from TRBV7-2 and TRBJ1-2; the D is unclear. Trimming left V 5 bases short and J 5 bases short, with 9 bases between. The germline CDR1 and CDR2 sequences are SGHTA and FQGNSA. The CDR3 extends over 12 amino acids.

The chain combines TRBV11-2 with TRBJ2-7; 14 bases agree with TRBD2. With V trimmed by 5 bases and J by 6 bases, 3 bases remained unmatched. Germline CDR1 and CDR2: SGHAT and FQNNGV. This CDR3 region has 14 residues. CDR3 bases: TGTGCCAGCAGCGGGACTAGCGGGAGAGGCGAGCAGTACTTC. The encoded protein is CASSGTSGRGEQYF.

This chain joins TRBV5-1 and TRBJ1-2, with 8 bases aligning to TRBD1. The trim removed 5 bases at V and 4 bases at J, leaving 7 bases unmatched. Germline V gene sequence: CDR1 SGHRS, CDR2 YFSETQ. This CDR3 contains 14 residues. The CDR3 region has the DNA TGCGCCAGCAGTGTGGGACAGGCCAGCTATGGCTACACCTTC. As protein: CASSVGQASYGYTF.

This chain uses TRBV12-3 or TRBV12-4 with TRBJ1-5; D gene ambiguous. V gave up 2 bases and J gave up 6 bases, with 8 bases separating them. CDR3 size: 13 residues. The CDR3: CASSLSDTQPQHF. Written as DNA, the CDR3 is TGTGCCAGCAGTTTAAGCGATACTCAGCCCCAGCATTTT.

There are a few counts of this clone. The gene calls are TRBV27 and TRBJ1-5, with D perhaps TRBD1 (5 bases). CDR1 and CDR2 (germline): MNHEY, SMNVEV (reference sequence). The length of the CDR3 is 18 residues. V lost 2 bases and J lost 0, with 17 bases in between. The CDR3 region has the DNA TGTGCCAGCAGTTTAAGAGGACAAGCTTATAATAGCAATCAGCCCCAGCATTTT. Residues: CASSLRGQAYNSNQPQHF.

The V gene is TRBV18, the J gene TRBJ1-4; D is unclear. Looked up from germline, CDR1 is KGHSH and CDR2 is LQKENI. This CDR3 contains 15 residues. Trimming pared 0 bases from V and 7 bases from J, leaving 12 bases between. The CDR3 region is CASSPPGQASEKLFF. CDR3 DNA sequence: TGTGCCAGCTCACCACCAGGTCAGGCTTCTGAAAAACTGTTTTTT.

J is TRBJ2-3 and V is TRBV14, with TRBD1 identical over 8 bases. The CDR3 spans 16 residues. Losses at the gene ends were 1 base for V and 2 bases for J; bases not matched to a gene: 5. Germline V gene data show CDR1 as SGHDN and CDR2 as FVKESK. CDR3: CASSQAGTGLTDTQYF. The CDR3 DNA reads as TGTGCCAGCAGCCAAGCTGGGACAGGACTCACAGATACGCAGTATTTT.

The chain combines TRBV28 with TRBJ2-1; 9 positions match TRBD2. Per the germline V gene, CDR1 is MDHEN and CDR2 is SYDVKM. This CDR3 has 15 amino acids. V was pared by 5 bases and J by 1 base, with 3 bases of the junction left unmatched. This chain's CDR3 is CASSGLAKSYNEQFF. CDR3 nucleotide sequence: TGTGCCAGCAGTGGACTAGCGAAGTCCTACAATGAGCAGTTCTTC. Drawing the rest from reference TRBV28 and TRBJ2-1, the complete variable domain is DVKVTQSSRYLVKRTGEKVFLECVQDMDHENMFWYRQDPGLGLRLIYFSYDVKMKEKGDIPEGYSVSREKKERFSLILESASTNQTSMYLCASSGLAKSYNEQFFGPGTRLTVL.

CDR3 sequence reads: CASSLVAGGTYNEQFF. DNA of the CDR3: TGCGCCAGCAGCTTGGTCGCCGGGGGGACCTACAATGAGCAGTTCTTC. V is TRBV5-1 and J is TRBJ2-1, with 7 positions matching TRBD2. The V segment lost 0 bases and the J segment 2 bases; nucleotides outside the gene matches: 5. This CDR3 is built from 16 residues. CDR1 is SGHRS, CDR2 YFSETQ, per germline.

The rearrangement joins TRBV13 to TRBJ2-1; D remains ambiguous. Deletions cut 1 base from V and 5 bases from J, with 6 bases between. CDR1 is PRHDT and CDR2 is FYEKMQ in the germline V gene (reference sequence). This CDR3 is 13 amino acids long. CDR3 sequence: CASSLDRDNEQFF. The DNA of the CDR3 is TGTGCCAGCAGCTTAGATCGGGACAATGAGCAGTTCTTC.

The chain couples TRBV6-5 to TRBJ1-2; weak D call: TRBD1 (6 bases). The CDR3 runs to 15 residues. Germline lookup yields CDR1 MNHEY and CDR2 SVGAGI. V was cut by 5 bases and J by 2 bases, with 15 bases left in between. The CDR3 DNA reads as TGTGCCAGCAGTCCCCGCGGGGGGCCCAACTATGGCTACACCTTC. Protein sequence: CASSPRGGPNYGYTF.

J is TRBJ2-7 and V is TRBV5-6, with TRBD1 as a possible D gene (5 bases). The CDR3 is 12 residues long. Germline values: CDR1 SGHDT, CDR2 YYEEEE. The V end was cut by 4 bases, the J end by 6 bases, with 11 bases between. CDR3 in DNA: TGTGCCAGCAGCCCCAGACAGAGCGAGCAGTACTTC. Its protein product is CASSPRQSEQYF.

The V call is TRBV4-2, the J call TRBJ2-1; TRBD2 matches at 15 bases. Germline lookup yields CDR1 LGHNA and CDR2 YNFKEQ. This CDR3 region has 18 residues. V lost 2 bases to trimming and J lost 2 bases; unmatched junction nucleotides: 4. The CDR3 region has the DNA TGTGCCAGCAGCCAACGGACTAGCGGGGGGGCGACCTACAATGAGCAGTTCTTC. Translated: CASSQRTSGGATYNEQFF.

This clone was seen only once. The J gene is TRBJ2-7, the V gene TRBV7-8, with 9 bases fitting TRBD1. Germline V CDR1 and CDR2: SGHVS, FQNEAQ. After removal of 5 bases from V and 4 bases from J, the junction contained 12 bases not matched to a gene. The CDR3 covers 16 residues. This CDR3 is CASSPRRDRVNYEQYF. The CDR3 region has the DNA TGTGCCAGCAGCCCACGACGGGACAGGGTTAATTACGAGCAGTACTTC.

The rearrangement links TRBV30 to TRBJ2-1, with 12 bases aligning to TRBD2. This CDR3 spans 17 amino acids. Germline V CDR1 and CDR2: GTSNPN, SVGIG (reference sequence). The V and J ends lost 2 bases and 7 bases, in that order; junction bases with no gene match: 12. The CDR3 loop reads CAWSPARTSGIGNEQFF. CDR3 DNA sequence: TGTGCCTGGAGTCCCGCCCGGACTAGCGGGATAGGAAATGAGCAGTTCTTC.

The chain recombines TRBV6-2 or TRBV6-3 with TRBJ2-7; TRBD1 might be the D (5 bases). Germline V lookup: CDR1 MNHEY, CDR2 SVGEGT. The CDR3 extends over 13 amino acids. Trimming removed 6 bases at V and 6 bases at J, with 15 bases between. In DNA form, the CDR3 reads TGTGCCAGCAGCCTCTTAACCCAGGGCGAGCAGTACTTC. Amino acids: CASSLLTQGEQYF.

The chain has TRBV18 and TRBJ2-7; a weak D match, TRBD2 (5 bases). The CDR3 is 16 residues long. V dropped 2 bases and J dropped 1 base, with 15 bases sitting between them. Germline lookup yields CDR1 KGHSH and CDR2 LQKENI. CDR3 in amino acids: CASSPAGPAVSYEQYF. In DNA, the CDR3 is TGTGCCAGCTCACCAGCGGGTCCAGCAGTATCCTACGAGCAGTACTTC.